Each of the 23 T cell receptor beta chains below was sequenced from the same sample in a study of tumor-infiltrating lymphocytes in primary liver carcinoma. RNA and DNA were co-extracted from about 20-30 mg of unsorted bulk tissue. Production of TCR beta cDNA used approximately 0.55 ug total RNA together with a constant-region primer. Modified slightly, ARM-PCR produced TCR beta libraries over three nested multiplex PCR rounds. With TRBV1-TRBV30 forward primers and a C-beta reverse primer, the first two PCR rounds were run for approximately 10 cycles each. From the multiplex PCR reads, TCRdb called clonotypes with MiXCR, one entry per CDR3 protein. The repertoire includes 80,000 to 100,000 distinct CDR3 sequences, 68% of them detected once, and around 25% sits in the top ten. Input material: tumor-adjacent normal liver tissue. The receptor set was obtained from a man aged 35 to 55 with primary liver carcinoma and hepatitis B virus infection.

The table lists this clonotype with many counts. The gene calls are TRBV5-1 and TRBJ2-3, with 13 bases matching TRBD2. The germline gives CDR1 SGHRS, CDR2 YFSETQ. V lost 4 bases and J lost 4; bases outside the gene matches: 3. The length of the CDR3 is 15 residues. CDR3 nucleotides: TGCGCCAGCAGCACTAGCGGGAGGGATGCAGATACGCAGTATTTT. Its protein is CASSTSGRDADTQYF.

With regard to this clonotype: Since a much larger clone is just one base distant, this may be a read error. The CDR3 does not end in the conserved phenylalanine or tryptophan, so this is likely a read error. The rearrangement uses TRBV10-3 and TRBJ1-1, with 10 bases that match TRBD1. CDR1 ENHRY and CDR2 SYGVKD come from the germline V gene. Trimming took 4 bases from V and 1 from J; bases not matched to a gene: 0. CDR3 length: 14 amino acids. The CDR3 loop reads CAISGDRGNTEAFL. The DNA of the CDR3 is TGTGCCATCAGTGGGGACAGGGGGAACACTGAAGCTTTCCTT.

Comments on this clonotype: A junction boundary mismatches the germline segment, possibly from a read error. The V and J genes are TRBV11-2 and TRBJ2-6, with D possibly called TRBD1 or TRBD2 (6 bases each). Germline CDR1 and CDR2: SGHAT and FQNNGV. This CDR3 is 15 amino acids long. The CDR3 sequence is CASSLEQPGGDVLTF. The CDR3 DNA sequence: TGTGCCAGCAGCTTAGAACAGCCCGGGGGCGACGTCCTCACTTTC.

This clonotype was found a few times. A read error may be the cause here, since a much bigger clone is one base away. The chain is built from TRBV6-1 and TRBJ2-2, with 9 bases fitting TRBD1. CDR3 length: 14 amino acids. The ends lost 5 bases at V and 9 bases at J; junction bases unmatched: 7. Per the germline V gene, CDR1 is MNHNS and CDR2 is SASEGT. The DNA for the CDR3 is TGTGCCAGCAGTAAAGGGACAGGGAAGAGGGAGCTGTTTTTT. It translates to CASSKGTGKRELFF.

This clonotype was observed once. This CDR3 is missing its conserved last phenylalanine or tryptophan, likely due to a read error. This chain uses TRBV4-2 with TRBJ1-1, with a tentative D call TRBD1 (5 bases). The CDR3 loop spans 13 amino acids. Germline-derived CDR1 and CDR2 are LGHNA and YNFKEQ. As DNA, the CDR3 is TGTGTCAGCAGCCGAGAGCAGGGCACTGAAGCTTTCTAT. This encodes CVSSREQGTEAFY.

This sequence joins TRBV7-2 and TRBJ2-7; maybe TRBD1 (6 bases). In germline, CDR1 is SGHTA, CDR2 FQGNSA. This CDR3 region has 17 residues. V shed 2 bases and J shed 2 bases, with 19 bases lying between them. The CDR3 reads CASSLRSPRTAAYEQYF. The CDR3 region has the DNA TGTGCCAGCAGCTTAAGGTCCCCACGGACAGCCGCCTACGAGCAGTACTTC.

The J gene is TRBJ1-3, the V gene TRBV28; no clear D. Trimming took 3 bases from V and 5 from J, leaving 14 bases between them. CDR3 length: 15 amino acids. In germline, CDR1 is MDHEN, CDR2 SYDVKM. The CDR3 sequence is CASSFGRAMRNTIYF. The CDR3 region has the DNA TGTGCCAGCAGTTTTGGGAGGGCGATGAGAAACACCATATATTTT.

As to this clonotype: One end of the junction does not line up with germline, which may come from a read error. CDR3 in DNA: TGTGCCAGCAGTTTAGCGCGGGGAGGGCTCTACAATGAGCAGTTATTC. This codes for CASSLARGGLYNEQLF. This chain connects TRBV11-1 to TRBJ2-1; 7 nucleotides agree with TRBD2. The CDR3 extends over 16 amino acids. Germline CDR1 is SGHAT and CDR2 is FQDESV (reference sequence).

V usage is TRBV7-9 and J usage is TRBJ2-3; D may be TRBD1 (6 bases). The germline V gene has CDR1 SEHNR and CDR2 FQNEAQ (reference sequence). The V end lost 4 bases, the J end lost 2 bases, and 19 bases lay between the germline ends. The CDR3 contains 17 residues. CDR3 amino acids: CASSSHVPGTFTDTQYF. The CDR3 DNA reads TGTGCCAGCAGCTCCCACGTCCCCGGGACATTCACAGATACGCAGTATTTT.

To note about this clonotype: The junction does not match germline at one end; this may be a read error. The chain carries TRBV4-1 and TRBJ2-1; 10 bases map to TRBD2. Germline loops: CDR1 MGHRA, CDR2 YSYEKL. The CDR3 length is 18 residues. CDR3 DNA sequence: TGTGTCAGTAGCTTGTTTCTAGCGGGAGACGGTTCCTACAATGAGCAGTTCTTC. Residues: CVSSLFLAGDGSYNEQFF.

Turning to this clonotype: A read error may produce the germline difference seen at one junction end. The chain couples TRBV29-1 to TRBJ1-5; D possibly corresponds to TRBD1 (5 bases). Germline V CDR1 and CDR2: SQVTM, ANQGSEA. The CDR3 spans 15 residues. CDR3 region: CSVVTGGGNNRPQHF. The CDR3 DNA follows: TGCAGCGTCGTGACCGGGGGTGGTAATAATCGGCCCCAGCATTTT.

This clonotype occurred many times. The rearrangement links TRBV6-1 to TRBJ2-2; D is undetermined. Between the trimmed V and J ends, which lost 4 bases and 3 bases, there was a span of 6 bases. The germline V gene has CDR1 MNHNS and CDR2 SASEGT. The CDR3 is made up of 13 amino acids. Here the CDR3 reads CASSVDYTGELFF. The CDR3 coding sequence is TGTGCCAGCAGTGTCGACTACACCGGGGAGCTGTTTTTT.

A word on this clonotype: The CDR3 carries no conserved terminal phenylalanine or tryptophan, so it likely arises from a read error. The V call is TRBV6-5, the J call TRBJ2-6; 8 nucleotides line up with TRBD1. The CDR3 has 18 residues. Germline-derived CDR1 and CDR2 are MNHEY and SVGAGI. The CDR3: CAGSLWTGMKAGANVLTS. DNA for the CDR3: TGTGCCGGCAGTCTTTGGACAGGGATGAAGGCTGGGGCCAACGTCCTGACTTCC.

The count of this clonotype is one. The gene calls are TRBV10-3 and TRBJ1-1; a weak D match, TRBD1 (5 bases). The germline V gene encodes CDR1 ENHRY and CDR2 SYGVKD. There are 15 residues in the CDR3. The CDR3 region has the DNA TGTGCTATCGGTCCAAGGGGCGATCGGAACACTGAAGCTTTCTTT. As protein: CAIGPRGDRNTEAFF.

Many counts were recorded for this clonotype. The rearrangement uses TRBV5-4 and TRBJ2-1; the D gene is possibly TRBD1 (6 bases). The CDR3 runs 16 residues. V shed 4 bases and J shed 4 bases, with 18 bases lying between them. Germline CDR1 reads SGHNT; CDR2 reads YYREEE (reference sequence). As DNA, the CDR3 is TGTGCCAGCAGCAAGTTTCTACGGACAGAATACAATGAGCAGTTCTTC. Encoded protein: CASSKFLRTEYNEQFF.

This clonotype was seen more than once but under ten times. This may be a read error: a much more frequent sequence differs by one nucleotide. The DNA of the CDR3 is TGCAGCGTTGACGGGACAGGGGGGAGCAATGAGCAGTCCTTC. This encodes CSVDGTGGSNEQSF. V usage is TRBV29-1 and J usage is TRBJ2-1; 11 bases agree with TRBD1. CDR3 length equals 14 residues. Germline V gene lookup returns CDR1 SQVTM and CDR2 ANQGSEA.

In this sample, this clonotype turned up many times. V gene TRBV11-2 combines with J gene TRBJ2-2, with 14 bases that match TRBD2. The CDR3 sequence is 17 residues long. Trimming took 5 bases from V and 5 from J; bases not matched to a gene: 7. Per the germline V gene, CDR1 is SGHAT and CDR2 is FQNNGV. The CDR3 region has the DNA TGTGCCAGCAGCCAGGGACTAGCGGGAGACGGGACCGGGGAGCTGTTTTTT. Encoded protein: CASSQGLAGDGTGELFF. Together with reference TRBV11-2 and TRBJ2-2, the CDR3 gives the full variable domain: EAGVAQSPRYKIIEKRQSVAFWCNPISGHATLYWYQQILGQGPKLLIQFQNNGVVDDSQLPKDRFSAERLKGVDSTLKIQPAKLEDSAVYLCASSQGLAGDGTGELFFGEGSRLTVL.

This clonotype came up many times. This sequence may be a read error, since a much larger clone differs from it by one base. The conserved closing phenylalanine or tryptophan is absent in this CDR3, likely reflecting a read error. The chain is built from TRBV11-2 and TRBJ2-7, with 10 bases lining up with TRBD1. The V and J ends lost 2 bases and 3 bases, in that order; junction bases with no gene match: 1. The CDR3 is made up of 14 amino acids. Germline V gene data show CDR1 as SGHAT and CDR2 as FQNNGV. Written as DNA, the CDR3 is TGTGCCAGCAGCTTAAGGGACAGGGGCTACGAGCAGTACCTC. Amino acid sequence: CASSLRDRGYEQYL.

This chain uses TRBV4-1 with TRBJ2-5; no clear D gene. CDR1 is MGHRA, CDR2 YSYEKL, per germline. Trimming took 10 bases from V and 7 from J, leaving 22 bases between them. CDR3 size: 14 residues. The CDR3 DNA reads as TGCGCCAACTGCCAACTGCGACTGGCAGGGACCCAGTACTTC. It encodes CANCQLRLAGTQYF.

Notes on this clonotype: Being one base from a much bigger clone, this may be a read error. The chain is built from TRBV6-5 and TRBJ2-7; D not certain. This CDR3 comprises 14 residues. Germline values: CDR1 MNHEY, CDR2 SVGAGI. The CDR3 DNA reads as TGTACCAGCAGTTACTCGAGTGTCTCCTACGAGCAGTACTTC. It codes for CTSSYSSVSYEQYF.

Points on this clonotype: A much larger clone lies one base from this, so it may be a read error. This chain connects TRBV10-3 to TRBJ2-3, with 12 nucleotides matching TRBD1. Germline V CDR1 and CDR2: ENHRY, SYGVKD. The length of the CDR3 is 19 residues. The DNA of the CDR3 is TGTGCCATCAGTGGCTTACCGGGACAGGGGGCAACTAGCACAGATACGCACTATTTT. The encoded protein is CAISGLPGQGATSTDTHYF.

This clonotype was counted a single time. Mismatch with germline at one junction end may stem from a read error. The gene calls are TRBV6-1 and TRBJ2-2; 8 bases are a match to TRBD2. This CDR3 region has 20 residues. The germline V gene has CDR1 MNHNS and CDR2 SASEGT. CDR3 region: CASSVPGGMVLTWNTGELIF. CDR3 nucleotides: TGTGCCAGCAGTGTTCCGGGGGGGATGGTCCTGACGTGGAACACCGGGGAGCTGATATTT.

The CDR3 loop is CASSQGGSSYEQYF. The CDR3 bases are TGCGCCAGCAGCCAGGGGGGTAGCAGTTACGAGCAGTACTTC. V is TRBV5-1 and J is TRBJ2-7, with D possibly matching TRBD1 (7 bases). Germline values: CDR1 SGHRS, CDR2 YFSETQ. This CDR3 region has 14 residues. Trimming cost V 4 bases and J 4 bases, with 15 bases left between them.